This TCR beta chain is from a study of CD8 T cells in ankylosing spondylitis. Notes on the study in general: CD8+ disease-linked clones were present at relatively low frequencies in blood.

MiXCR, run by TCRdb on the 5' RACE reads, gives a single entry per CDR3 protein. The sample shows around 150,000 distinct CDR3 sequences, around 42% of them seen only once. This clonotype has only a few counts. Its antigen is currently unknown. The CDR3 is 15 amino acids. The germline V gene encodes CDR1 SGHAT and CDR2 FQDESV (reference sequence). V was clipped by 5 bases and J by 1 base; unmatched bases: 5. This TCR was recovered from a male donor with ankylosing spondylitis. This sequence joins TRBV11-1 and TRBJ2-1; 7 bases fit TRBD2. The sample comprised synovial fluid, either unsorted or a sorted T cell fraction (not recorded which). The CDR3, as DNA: TGTGCCAGCAGCCCCAGCGGGGTTTCCTACAATGAGCAGTTCTTC. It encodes CASSPSGVSYNEQFF.